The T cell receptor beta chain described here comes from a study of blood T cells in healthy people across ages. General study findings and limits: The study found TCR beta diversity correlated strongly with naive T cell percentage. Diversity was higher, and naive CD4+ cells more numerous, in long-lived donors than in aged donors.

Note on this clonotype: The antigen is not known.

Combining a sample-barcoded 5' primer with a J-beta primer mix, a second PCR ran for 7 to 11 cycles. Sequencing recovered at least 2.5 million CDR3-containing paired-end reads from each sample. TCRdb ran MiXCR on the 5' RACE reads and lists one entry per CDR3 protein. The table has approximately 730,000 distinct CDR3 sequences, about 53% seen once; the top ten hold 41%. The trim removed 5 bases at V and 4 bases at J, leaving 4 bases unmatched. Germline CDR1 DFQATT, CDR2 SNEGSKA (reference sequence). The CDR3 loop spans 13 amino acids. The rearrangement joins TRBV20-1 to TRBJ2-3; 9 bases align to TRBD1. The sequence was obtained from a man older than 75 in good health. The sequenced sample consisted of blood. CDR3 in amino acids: CSAPGQGSDTQYF. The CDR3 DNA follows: TGCAGTGCTCCGGGACAGGGTTCAGATACGCAGTATTTT.